This record covers a single T cell receptor beta chain. Its specificity is not known. Per germline, CDR1 LNHDA and CDR2 SQIVND (reference sequence). CDR3 length equals 15 residues. Trimming at V came to 3 bases and at J to 5 bases, leaving 7 bases not matched to a gene. Produced via immunoSEQ multiplex PCR; TCRdb's table is partial and in-frame only. The sample contains approximately 20,000 clones, about nine tenths of which appear only once. The sample is drawn from a study of T cells in localized non-small cell lung cancer. General study findings and limits: Appearances in adjacent lung were noted for a median 57 of the top 100 tumor clones.

The chain carries TRBV19 and TRBJ2-3; TRBD1 matches at 8 bases. The sequence was collected from a male donor aged 60 or over with stage I squamous cell lung carcinoma. The sample was peripheral blood, taken before any cancer treatment. The CDR3 loop is CASSIGQGWGDTQYF. The CDR3 nucleotides are TGTGCCAGTAGTATTGGACAGGGATGGGGAGATACGCAGTATTTT.